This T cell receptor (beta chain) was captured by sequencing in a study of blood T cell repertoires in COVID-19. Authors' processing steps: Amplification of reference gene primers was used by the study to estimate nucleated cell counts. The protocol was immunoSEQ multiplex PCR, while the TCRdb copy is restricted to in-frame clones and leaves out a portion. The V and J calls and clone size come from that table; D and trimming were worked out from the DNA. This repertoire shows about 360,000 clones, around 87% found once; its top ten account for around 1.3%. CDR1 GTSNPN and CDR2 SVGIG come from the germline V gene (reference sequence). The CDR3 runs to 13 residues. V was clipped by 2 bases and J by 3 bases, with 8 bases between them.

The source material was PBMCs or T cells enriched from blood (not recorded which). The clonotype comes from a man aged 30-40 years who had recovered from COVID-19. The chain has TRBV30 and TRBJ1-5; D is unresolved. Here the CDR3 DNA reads TGTGCCTGGAGTCGGCAGGTCAATCAGCCCCAGCATTTT. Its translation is CAWSRQVNQPQHF.